The 10 T cell receptor beta chains given below trace back to one sample, sequenced in a study of T cell repertoires in cytomegalovirus infection. Antigen specificity for these receptors is unknown. Each CDR3 protein gets one entry after TCRdb re-called the reads with MiXCR. The repertoire consists of 110,000 to 150,000 distinct CDR3 sequences, with around 32% occurring once and the leading ten covering roughly 51%. This sample comprised CD8+ T cells from cultured PBMCs, obtained from culture after CMV antigen stimulation. Receptor source: a human donor in good health (CMV status not recorded). Some clones in this sample may be carry-over from other donors' samples.

V gene TRBV12-3 or TRBV12-4 combines with J gene TRBJ2-7, with D possibly matching TRBD2 (5 bases). This CDR3 region has 16 residues. Trimming took off 3 bases at V and 0 bases at J, with 15 bases between the two ends. DNA of the CDR3: TGTGCCAGCAGTTTTCCGGCAGTTGGAGGCTCCTACGAGCAGTACTTC. Residues: CASSFPAVGGSYEQYF.

This clonotype appeared a single time. The chain has TRBV6-6 and TRBJ2-1; 10 nucleotides align to TRBD2. The CDR3 runs 15 residues. V lost 1 base to trimming and J lost 7 bases; unmatched junction nucleotides: 4. Germline V gives CDR1 MNHNY, CDR2 SVGAGI (reference sequence). In nucleotides, the CDR3 is TGTGCCAGCAGTTACTTAGCGGGGGGCGGTAATGAGCAGTTCTTC. Translated, it gives CASSYLAGGGNEQFF.

This clonotype occurred a few times. The rearrangement uses TRBV6-2 or TRBV6-3 and TRBJ1-2, with TRBD1 matching over 9 bases. V lost 6 bases, J lost 7 bases, and 9 bases stayed unmatched. CDR1 is MNHEY and CDR2 is SVGEGT in the germline V gene. CDR3 length: 14 residues. CDR3 coding DNA: TGTGCCAGCAGCTCGGGACAGGGAACTCCTGGCTACACCTTC. Translated: CASSSGQGTPGYTF.

The table lists this clonotype with a few counts. V usage is TRBV5-6 and J usage is TRBJ2-1, with D perhaps matching TRBD2 (5 bases). This CDR3 has 15 residues. The V and J ends lost 3 bases and 3 bases respectively, with 13 bases between them. CDR1 and CDR2 from the germline V gene are SGHDT and YYEEEE. The chain's CDR3 is CASSSGWTDYNEQFF. CDR3 in DNA: TGTGCCAGCAGCTCTGGCTGGACTGACTACAATGAGCAGTTCTTC. Complete variable domain (other parts from reference TRBV5-6 and TRBJ2-1): DAGVTQSPTHLIKTRGQQVTLRCSPKSGHDTVSWYQQALGQGPQFIFQYYEEEERQRGNFPDRFSGHQFPNYSSELNVNALLLGDSALYLCASSSGWTDYNEQFFGPGTRLTVL.

The table lists this clonotype with many counts. The genes are TRBV6-5 and TRBJ2-1, with TRBD1 identical over 7 bases. The germline V gene has CDR1 MNHEY and CDR2 SVGAGI. The CDR3 is 16 amino acids. V dropped 2 bases and J dropped 0; count of bases not matched to a gene: 4. CDR3 bases: TGTGCCAGCAGTTACCTCAGGGACAGCTCCTACAATGAGCAGTTCTTC. This encodes CASSYLRDSSYNEQFF.

This sequence joins TRBV2 and TRBJ1-6; maybe TRBD1 (5 bases). CDR1 is SNHLY, CDR2 FYNNEI, per germline. V was clipped by 3 bases and J by 0 bases, with 12 bases between them. The CDR3 length is 17 residues. Here the CDR3 DNA reads TGTGCCAGCAGTGATTGGGGGGGAGGCTCCTATAATTCACCCCTCCACTTT. Translating it yields CASSDWGGGSYNSPLHF.

The sample holds a few counts of this clonotype. CDR3 nucleotide sequence: TGTGCCAGCAGCTTGGATACATCCCTCAACTATGGCTACACCTTC. It codes for CASSLDTSLNYGYTF. V is TRBV5-5 and J is TRBJ1-2, with D unclear. This CDR3 has 15 residues. CDR1 and CDR2 (germline): SGHKS, YYEKEE (reference sequence). V gave up 0 bases and J gave up 2 bases, with 11 bases separating them. Together with reference TRBV5-5 and TRBJ1-2, the CDR3 gives the full variable domain: DAGVTQSPTHLIKTRGQQVTLRCSPISGHKSVSWYQQVLGQGPQFIFQYYEKEERGRGNFPDRFSARQFPNYSSELNVNALLLGDSALYLCASSLDTSLNYGYTFGSGTRLTVV.

This clonotype was seen repeatedly, ten times or more. The chain has TRBV4-1 and TRBJ2-2, with no clear D. Germline V gene sequence: CDR1 MGHRA, CDR2 YSYEKL. The CDR3 has 14 amino acids. With 3 bases removed from V and 6 bases from J, the gap between germline ends came to 11 bases. The CDR3 spells CASSQVDPPGELFF. The CDR3 DNA reads TGCGCCAGCAGCCAGGTGGACCCACCCGGGGAGCTGTTTTTT.

The sample holds a few counts of this clonotype. The rearrangement links TRBV28 to TRBJ2-5; no definite D call. The ends were cut back, 7 bases at V and 4 bases at J, with 19 bases in the middle. The CDR3 sequence is 15 residues long. Germline assignment: CDR1 MDHEN and CDR2 SYDVKM. The CDR3 nucleotides read TGTGCCAGCACTAAAACATGGGAAGATGGAGAGACCCAGTACTTC. Translating gives CASTKTWEDGETQYF.

This rearrangement joins TRBV19 to TRBJ2-7; maybe TRBD1 (5 bases). Germline CDR1 reads LNHDA; CDR2 reads SQIVND (reference sequence). Deletions cut 2 bases from V and 5 bases from J, with 10 bases between. This CDR3 region has 13 residues. CDR3 nucleotide sequence: TGTGCCAGTAGTATAATGGGGCTAAACGAGCAGTACTTC. It encodes CASSIMGLNEQYF.